One T cell receptor (beta chain) is described in this entry. The antigen is not known. The data belong to a study of cytomegalovirus exposure and HLA in healthy donors. Study findings and constraints: DRB1 showed the most TCR associations and HLA-C the fewest in a later analysis, as rates varied by HLA locus. Previous analysis showed most TCR beta V segments were productive about 87% or about 30% of the time.

The study ran its PCR with 60 Vbeta and 13 Jbeta primers. Assay: immunoSEQ multiplex PCR; the TCRdb copy retains only in-frame clones and omits some. The sample holds about 80,000 clones, over 70% seen once. The germline gives CDR1 SGHRS, CDR2 YFSETQ. This CDR3 is 15 amino acids long. Trimming left V 0 bases short and J 2 bases short, with 12 bases between. Sequencing was done on a sample of PBMCs. The origin of this receptor is a woman aged 40-49 years in good health and CMV-seronegative. The chain combines TRBV5-1 with TRBJ2-7; possibly TRBD2 for D (6 bases). CDR3 coding DNA: TGCGCCAGCAGCTTGGGGGGGACTTCCCCCTACGAGCAGTACTTC. Translated: CASSLGGTSPYEQYF.